Below, 15 T cell receptor beta chains from the same sample are listed, as sequenced in a study of T cell repertoires in cytomegalovirus infection. These receptors are not linked to any known antigen. TCRdb re-analysed the reads in MiXCR, keeping a single row per CDR3 protein. The sample carries about 160,000 distinct CDR3 sequences, about 20% recorded once. Sequenced here: CD8+ T cells from cultured PBMCs, sampled from culture after CMV antigen stimulation. The receptor set was obtained from a human donor in good health (CMV status not recorded). Some clones in this sample may be carry-over from other donors' samples.

This clonotype has more than one count but fewer than ten. The V call is TRBV12-3 or TRBV12-4, the J call TRBJ1-2; TRBD1 might be the D (5 bases). This CDR3 is 14 amino acids long. Trimming shortened V by 5 bases and J by 6 bases, and 16 bases separated the two germline ends. In nucleotides, the CDR3 is TGTGCCAGCAGTCCCCGAGGGGCGGGAGATGGCTACACCTTC. Translated: CASSPRGAGDGYTF.

The chain is built from TRBV27 and TRBJ1-2; TRBD1 matches at 10 bases. CDR1 and CDR2 from the germline V gene are MNHEY and SMNVEV (reference sequence). J was trimmed by 7 bases and V by 5 bases; bases with no gene match: 4. The CDR3 runs 13 residues. CDR3 amino acids: CASSMTGGRGYTF. CDR3 sequence (DNA): TGTGCCAGCAGTATGACAGGGGGCCGTGGCTACACCTTC.

The chain uses TRBV10-3 and TRBJ2-7, with unresolved D. Germline V CDR1 and CDR2: ENHRY, SYGVKD. The ends were cut back, 7 bases at V and 3 bases at J, with 10 bases in the middle. The CDR3 is made up of 12 amino acids. CDR3 sequence: CAIMDRYYEQYF. The CDR3 DNA is TGTGCCATCATGGACCGATACTACGAGCAGTACTTC.

This clonotype appeared a few times. The V and J genes are TRBV27 and TRBJ1-6; no clear D. Trimming took off 2 bases at V and 8 bases at J, with 10 bases between the two ends. Germline-derived CDR1 and CDR2 are MNHEY and SMNVEV (reference sequence). The CDR3 covers 14 residues. CDR3: CASSLGKRHSPLHF. In DNA, the CDR3 is TGTGCCAGCAGTTTAGGGAAAAGGCATTCACCCCTCCACTTT.

This clonotype was recorded a few times. The rearrangement links TRBV4-1 to TRBJ1-1; D is possibly TRBD1 (6 bases). The CDR3 runs 13 residues. With 3 bases removed from V and 3 bases from J, the gap between germline ends came to 8 bases. CDR1 MGHRA and CDR2 YSYEKL come from the germline V gene. The CDR3 is CASSQDSDTEAFF. The DNA of the CDR3 is TGCGCCAGCAGCCAGGACAGTGACACTGAAGCTTTCTTT.

This clonotype was seen more than once but under ten times. The chain carries TRBV15 and TRBJ2-4; D may match TRBD1 or TRBD2 (6 bases each). The V end was cut by 3 bases, the J end by 0 bases, with 21 bases between. The CDR3 covers 19 residues. Germline V gives CDR1 LNHNV, CDR2 YYDKDF (reference sequence). The CDR3 bases are TGTGCCACCAGCAGTTCCCGGGGGAACAGGGTGCTAGCCAAAAACATTCAGTACTTC. Translating it yields CATSSSRGNRVLAKNIQYF.

This clonotype was observed a few times. The V gene is TRBV7-7, the J gene TRBJ2-1, with 7 bases fitting TRBD2. The CDR3 spans 18 residues. CDR1 and CDR2 from the germline V gene are SSHAT and FNYEAQ (reference sequence). V was clipped by 4 bases and J by 6 bases; unmatched bases: 18. CDR3 DNA: TGTGCCAGCAGCTCGGGGGGAGCCGGGGGGAGGTCGAGCAATGAGCAGTTCTTC. It yields the protein CASSSGGAGGRSSNEQFF.

A few counts support this clonotype. The rearrangement joins TRBV7-2 to TRBJ2-7, with D possibly TRBD1 on 6 matching bases. CDR1 SGHTA and CDR2 FQGNSA come from the germline V gene. This CDR3 region has 16 residues. V was clipped by 3 bases and J by 4 bases, with 19 bases between them. The CDR3 coding sequence is TGTGCCAGCAGCTTTGGACCGACAGGCTCAACTTACGAGCAGTACTTC. Amino acid sequence: CASSFGPTGSTYEQYF.

The rearrangement uses TRBV7-2 and TRBJ2-1; D gene ambiguous. CDR1 and CDR2 from the germline V gene are SGHTA and FQGNSA. This CDR3 is 16 amino acids long. Trimming pared 3 bases from V and 3 bases from J, leaving 15 bases between. CDR3: CASSFVGVAVYNEQFF. In DNA, the CDR3 is TGTGCCAGCAGCTTCGTTGGGGTGGCGGTCTACAATGAGCAGTTCTTC.

The chain carries TRBV7-9 and TRBJ2-7, with TRBD1 as a possible D gene (6 bases). Germline V gives CDR1 SEHNR, CDR2 FQNEAQ (reference sequence). Between the trimmed V and J ends, which lost 5 bases and 2 bases, there was a span of 25 bases. The CDR3 runs to 18 residues. The CDR3 loop is CASSPLPSQGKVPYEQYF. In DNA, the CDR3 is TGTGCCAGCAGCCCCCTCCCAAGTCAGGGGAAAGTCCCCTACGAGCAGTACTTC. The whole variable domain, remainder taken from reference TRBV7-9 and TRBJ2-7, is DTGVSQNPRHKITKRGQNVTFRCDPISEHNRLYWYRQTLGQGPEFLTYFQNEAQLEKSRLLSDRFSAERPKGSFSTLEIQRTEQGDSAMYLCASSPLPSQGKVPYEQYFGPGTRLTVT.

V usage is TRBV4-1 and J usage is TRBJ1-1; the match to TRBD1 covers 9 bases. J gave up 1 base and V 2 bases, and 2 bases lay outside the gene matches. CDR1 is MGHRA, CDR2 YSYEKL, per germline. CDR3 length equals 15 residues. DNA for the CDR3: TGCGCCAGCAGCCAACTGACAGGGGGGAACACTGAAGCTTTCTTT. It specifies CASSQLTGGNTEAFF.

The chain has TRBV7-9 and TRBJ2-2, with 8 bases matching TRBD1. CDR3 size: 16 residues. CDR1 is SEHNR and CDR2 is FQNEAQ in the germline V gene (reference sequence). V gave up 6 bases and J gave up 4 bases; unmatched junction bases: 10. Here the CDR3 reads CASSLSGQGVTGELFF. The CDR3 nucleotides are TGTGCCAGCAGTCTGTCCGGACAGGGCGTCACCGGGGAGCTGTTTTTT. Based on the CDR3 plus reference TRBV7-9 and TRBJ2-2, the full variable domain is DTGVSQNPRHKITKRGQNVTFRCDPISEHNRLYWYRQTLGQGPEFLTYFQNEAQLEKSRLLSDRFSAERPKGSFSTLEIQRTEQGDSAMYLCASSLSGQGVTGELFFGEGSRLTVL.

The chain joins TRBV12-3 or TRBV12-4 to TRBJ2-2; D is unresolved. The CDR3 totals 14 residues. Trimming cost V 2 bases and J 1 base, with 5 bases left between them. DNA of the CDR3: TGTGCCAGCAGTTTAAAGGGGAACACCGGGGAGCTGTTTTTT. Its protein product is CASSLKGNTGELFF.

The rearrangement uses TRBV7-6 and TRBJ1-1; D call uncertain. Trimming removed 5 bases at V and 1 base at J, with 8 bases between. The germline V gene has CDR1 SGHVS and CDR2 FNYEAQ. The length of the CDR3 is 13 residues. The CDR3 reads CASSQPGNTEAFF. The CDR3 nucleotides read TGTGCCAGCAGCCAGCCGGGGAACACTGAAGCTTTCTTT. The full variable domain, with the rest looked up from reference TRBV7-6 and TRBJ1-1, is GAGVSQSPRYKVTKRGQDVALRCDPISGHVSLYWYRQALGQGPEFLTYFNYEAQQDKSGLPNDRFSAERPEGSISTLTIQRTEQRDSAMYRCASSQPGNTEAFFGQGTRLTVV.

This clonotype has just a few counts. J is TRBJ2-5 and V is TRBV19, with a possible D match to TRBD1 (5 bases). The V end lost 4 bases, the J end lost 2 bases, and 11 bases lay between the germline ends. There are 14 residues in the CDR3. Germline assignment: CDR1 LNHDA and CDR2 SQIVND (reference sequence). The CDR3 here is CASSTTVPQETQYF. CDR3 DNA sequence: TGTGCCAGTAGTACGACAGTGCCTCAAGAGACCCAGTACTTC.